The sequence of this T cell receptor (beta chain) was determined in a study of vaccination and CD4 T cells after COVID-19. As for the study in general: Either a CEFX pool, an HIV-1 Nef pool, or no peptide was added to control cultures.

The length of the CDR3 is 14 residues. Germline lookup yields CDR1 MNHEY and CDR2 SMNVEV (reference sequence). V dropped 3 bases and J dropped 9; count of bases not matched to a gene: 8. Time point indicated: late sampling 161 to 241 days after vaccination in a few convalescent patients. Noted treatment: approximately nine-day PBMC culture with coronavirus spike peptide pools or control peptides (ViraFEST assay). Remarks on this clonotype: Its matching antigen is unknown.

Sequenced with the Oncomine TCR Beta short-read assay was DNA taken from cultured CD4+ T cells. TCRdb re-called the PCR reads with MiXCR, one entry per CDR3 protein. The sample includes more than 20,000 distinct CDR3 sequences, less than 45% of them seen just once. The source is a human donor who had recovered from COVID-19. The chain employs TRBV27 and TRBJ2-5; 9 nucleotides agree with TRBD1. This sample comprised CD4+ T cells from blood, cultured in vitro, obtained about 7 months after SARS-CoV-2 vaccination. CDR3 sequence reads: CASSFSWDREAQYF. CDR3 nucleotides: TGTGCCAGCAGTTTTTCGTGGGACAGGGAGGCCCAGTACTTC.